Here is one TCR beta chain with its context. The protocol was immunoSEQ multiplex PCR, while the TCRdb copy is restricted to in-frame clones and leaves out a portion. This sample has 20,000 or so clones, with 90% found just once. This sample was taken from a study of T cell changes during pregnancy in multiple sclerosis. The V gene's germline CDR1 is MNHEY and CDR2 SMNVEV (reference sequence). V shed 9 bases, J shed 5 bases, and the junction held 11 bases outside the gene matches. The CDR3 is 15 residues long. Here the sequenced sample was CD8+ T cells from peripheral blood mononuclear cells, taken in the third trimester of pregnancy. This TCR was sampled from a female donor in good health, enrolled as a control in a pregnancy study. The chain joins TRBV27 to TRBJ2-5; 11 positions match TRBD2. The CDR3 coding sequence is TGTGCCAGTGGAAGAGGGACTAGCGGTTTCGAGACCCAGTACTTC. It is translated as CASGRGTSGFETQYF.